Each of the 9 T cell receptor beta chains below was sequenced from the same sample in a study of OX40 agonist ivuxolimab in advanced cancers. Method: immunoSEQ multiplex PCR; TCRdb's copy keeps in-frame clones and lacks some. Of roughly 60,000 clones listed, 85% to 90% were seen once; the top ten hold about 3.8%. Material: CD4+ or CD8+ T cells sorted from blood, obtained in a trial of the OX40 agonist ivuxolimab. Receptors were obtained from an adult with an advanced solid tumor such as melanoma, head and neck, liver or kidney cancer.

This clone was recorded once. V usage is TRBV11-3 and J usage is TRBJ1-5; D is possibly TRBD1 (6 bases). CDR1 and CDR2 from the germline V gene are SGHNT and YENEEA. Trimming pared 3 bases from V and 2 bases from J, leaving 17 bases between. This CDR3 contains 17 residues. CDR3 amino acids: CASSLRTVRTGNQPQHF. The CDR3 DNA reads as TGTGCCAGCAGCTTGAGGACAGTACGCACGGGCAATCAGCCCCAGCATTTT.

V and J are TRBV2 and TRBJ1-4; D remains ambiguous. Per the germline V gene, CDR1 is SNHLY and CDR2 is FYNNEI. V dropped 8 bases and J dropped 3 bases, with 19 bases sitting between them. The CDR3 is made up of 16 amino acids. Here the CDR3 reads CASEKAGMVANEKLFF. Here the CDR3 DNA reads TGTGCCAGCGAAAAAGCGGGGATGGTGGCTAATGAAAAACTGTTTTTT.

The gene calls are TRBV5-1 and TRBJ2-3; 12 positions match TRBD1. There are 18 residues in the CDR3. Germline V CDR1 and CDR2: SGHRS, YFSETQ. Losses at the gene ends were 2 bases for V and 3 bases for J; bases not matched to a gene: 10. CDR3: CASSLTGQGAVLTDTQYF. CDR3 sequence (DNA): TGCGCCAGCAGCTTAACGGGACAGGGGGCGGTTTTAACAGATACGCAGTATTTT.

The chain has TRBV5-1 and TRBJ2-1; D assignment may be TRBD1 or TRBD2 (5 bases each). The V end lost 0 bases, the J end lost 2 bases, and 9 bases lay between the germline ends. The CDR3 extends over 15 amino acids. The germline gives CDR1 SGHRS, CDR2 YFSETQ. CDR3 bases: TGCGCCAGCAGCTTGGATGGGGGAACCTACAATGAGCAGTTCTTC. Protein product: CASSLDGGTYNEQFF.

A remark on this clone: Germline is not matched at one junction end, which may reflect a read error. The chain has TRBV11-1 and TRBJ2-6; D remains ambiguous. CDR1 and CDR2 (germline): SGHAT, FQDESV (reference sequence). This CDR3 is 18 amino acids long. This CDR3 is CASILGRGGRSGANVLTF. CDR3 DNA sequence: TGTGCCAGCATCTTAGGCAGAGGTGGACGCTCTGGGGCCAACGTCCTGACTTTC.

A single count supports this clone. The CDR3 nucleotides are TGTGCCAGCCGGGACAGGGGAAACAGTCAGCCCCAGCATTTT. It codes for CASRDRGNSQPQHF. The chain employs TRBV19 and TRBJ1-5, with 10 bases lining up with TRBD1. The V and J ends lost 9 bases and 6 bases, in that order; junction bases with no gene match: 8. The germline CDR1 and CDR2 sequences are LNHDA and SQIVND (reference sequence). This CDR3 is 14 amino acids long.

The rearrangement joins TRBV11-2 to TRBJ2-6, with D hard to call. Germline assignment: CDR1 SGHAT and CDR2 FQNNGV. The CDR3 has 16 amino acids. V was cut by 5 bases and J by 0 bases, with 11 bases left in between. The CDR3 DNA is TGTGCCAGCAGCCCACGGATTAGCTCTGGGGCCAACGTCCTGACTTTC. It is translated as CASSPRISSGANVLTF.

J is TRBJ2-1 and V is TRBV5-4; no reliable D call. The V and J ends lost 2 bases and 0 bases respectively, with 9 bases between them. Germline lookup yields CDR1 SGHNT and CDR2 YYREEE (reference sequence). The CDR3 runs to 15 residues. The CDR3 here is CASSLDPTSYNEQFF. As DNA, the CDR3 is TGTGCCAGCAGCTTAGATCCTACCTCCTACAATGAGCAGTTCTTC.

In this sample, this clone turned up once. The CDR3 sequence: CASSLEGSGAIQPQHF. DNA of the CDR3: TGTGCCAGCAGCTTAGAGGGCTCTGGAGCCATTCAGCCCCAGCATTTT. The genes are TRBV7-2 and TRBJ1-5; D gene unclear. Germline V gene lookup returns CDR1 SGHTA and CDR2 FQGNSA. Trimming took 1 base from V and 6 from J, leaving 16 bases between them. The length of the CDR3 is 16 residues.